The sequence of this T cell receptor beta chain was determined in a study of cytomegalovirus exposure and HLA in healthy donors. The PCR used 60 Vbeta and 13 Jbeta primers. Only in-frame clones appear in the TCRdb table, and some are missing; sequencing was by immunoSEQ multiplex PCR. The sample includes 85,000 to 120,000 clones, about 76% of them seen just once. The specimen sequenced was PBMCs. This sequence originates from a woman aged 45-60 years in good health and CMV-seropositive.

The CDR3 sequence: CASSLPGGTAFF. The CDR3 nucleotides read TGTGCCAGCAGCCTACCTGGAGGGACGGCTTTCTTT. The rearrangement uses TRBV11-1 and TRBJ1-1; perhaps TRBD1 as D (5 bases). V shed 5 bases and J shed 11 bases, with 15 bases lying between them. Germline V gene lookup returns CDR1 SGHAT and CDR2 FQDESV (reference sequence). The CDR3 extends over 12 amino acids.